These 18 T cell receptor beta chains were sequenced from one sample in a study of blood T cell repertoires in COVID-19. Using immunoSEQ multiplex PCR, the repertoire was profiled, and TCRdb retains in-frame clones only, with some absent. This table has about 50,000 clones, roughly 82% appearing once. The material sequenced was peripheral blood. These receptors all come from a human donor in a cohort sampled during active COVID-19.

The chain couples TRBV10-3 to TRBJ1-2; TRBD1 aligns across 9 bases. The junction had 2 bases not matched to a gene; V was cut back by 0 bases and J by 6 bases. Germline CDR1 ENHRY, CDR2 SYGVKD. The length of the CDR3 is 14 residues. The CDR3 nucleotides read TGTGCCATCAGTGAGTCGAGGACAGGGGATGGCTACACCTTC. This sequence encodes CAISESRTGDGYTF.

This sequence joins TRBV29-1 and TRBJ2-7; TRBD2 is a possible D gene (6 bases). CDR3 size: 15 residues. The germline V and J ends were trimmed by 6 bases and 2 bases, with 20 bases remaining between them. Germline values: CDR1 SQVTM, CDR2 ANQGSEA. The CDR3 protein is CSVEPLRDGTYEQYF. The CDR3 coding sequence is TGCAGCGTGGAACCCCTGCGGGACGGGACCTACGAGCAGTACTTC.

The chain has TRBV7-9 and TRBJ2-1; 14 bases are a match to TRBD2. V was pared by 5 bases and J by 3 bases, with 3 bases of the junction left unmatched. The CDR3 runs to 16 residues. The germline gives CDR1 SEHNR, CDR2 FQNEAQ (reference sequence). The CDR3 region is CASSRLAGGFYNEQFF. The CDR3 nucleotides read TGTGCCAGCAGCCGACTAGCGGGAGGGTTCTACAATGAGCAGTTCTTC. The full variable domain, completed using reference TRBV7-9 and TRBJ2-1, is DTGVSQNPRHKITKRGQNVTFRCDPISEHNRLYWYRQTLGQGPEFLTYFQNEAQLEKSRLLSDRFSAERPKGSFSTLEIQRTEQGDSAMYLCASSRLAGGFYNEQFFGPGTRLTVL.

The chain employs TRBV7-2 and TRBJ2-4; 7 nucleotides agree with TRBD2. Trimming took 4 bases from V and 1 from J; bases not matched to a gene: 10. Germline assignment: CDR1 SGHTA and CDR2 FQGNSA. This CDR3 region has 17 residues. The chain's CDR3 is CASSSRPSGAAKNIQYF. The CDR3 region has the DNA TGTGCCAGCAGCTCTAGGCCTAGCGGAGCCGCCAAAAACATTCAGTACTTC.

This chain links TRBV7-9 with TRBJ2-5; tentatively, D is TRBD1 (7 bases). V was cut by 5 bases and J by 5 bases, with 18 bases left in between. Germline V lookup: CDR1 SEHNR, CDR2 FQNEAQ (reference sequence). This CDR3 has 15 amino acids. The DNA of the CDR3 is TGTGCCAGCAGCGGTAGAGACTCAGGGGGGGAGACCCAGTACTTC. It specifies CASSGRDSGGETQYF.

The gene calls are TRBV7-2 and TRBJ2-3; 10 nucleotides agree with TRBD1. This CDR3 is built from 14 residues. Germline assignment: CDR1 SGHTA and CDR2 FQGNSA. V shed 5 bases and J 4 bases; nucleotides not matched to a gene: 3. CDR3 sequence: CASSPDRGSDTQYF. CDR3 nucleotides: TGTGCCAGCAGCCCGGACAGGGGGTCAGATACGCAGTATTTT.

This clone was seen only a few times. The chain is built from TRBV5-5 and TRBJ1-5; D not certain. Per the germline V gene, CDR1 is SGHKS and CDR2 is YYEKEE (reference sequence). CDR3 length equals 14 residues. With 2 bases removed from V and 1 base from J, the gap between germline ends came to 7 bases. The CDR3 loop reads CASSFTGSNQPQHF. The CDR3 DNA reads TGTGCCAGCAGCTTTACGGGGAGCAATCAGCCCCAGCATTTT.

The gene calls are TRBV5-1 and TRBJ2-1; D is possibly TRBD2 (6 bases). The germline gives CDR1 SGHRS, CDR2 YFSETQ. The CDR3 has 15 residues. The germline V and J ends were trimmed by 4 bases and 2 bases, with 13 bases remaining between them. The CDR3 spells CASSNSGNPYNEQFF. The CDR3 region has the DNA TGCGCCAGCAGCAATAGCGGAAACCCCTACAATGAGCAGTTCTTC.

The chain links TRBV5-1 to TRBJ2-5; D possibly corresponds to TRBD1 (6 bases). The germline V and J ends were trimmed by 3 bases and 1 base, with 10 bases remaining between them. The CDR3 totals 14 residues. CDR1 SGHRS and CDR2 YFSETQ come from the germline V gene. CDR3: CASSSQGPQETQYF. In nucleotides, the CDR3 is TGCGCCAGCAGCTCTCAGGGGCCCCAAGAGACCCAGTACTTC.

The V call is TRBV30, the J call TRBJ1-1; D may be TRBD1 (6 bases). Germline V gene sequence: CDR1 GTSNPN, CDR2 SVGIG (reference sequence). The CDR3 contains 13 residues. V lost 3 bases to trimming and J lost 8 bases, with 16 bases between them. The CDR3 region is CAWSPSGGREAFF. CDR3 bases: TGTGCCTGGAGCCCTTCGGGGGGCAGGGAAGCTTTCTTT.

This chain connects TRBV21-1 to TRBJ2-7; the table's D gene call, TRBD1, was not cross checked with the DNA. TRBV21-1 is reported as a pseudogene. The CDR3 loop spans 21 amino acids. CDR3: CASSKPKGSQGASIFRYEQYF. The CDR3 coding sequence is TGTGCCAGCAGCAAACCAAAGGGATCACAGGGGGCGTCCATATTCCGCTACGAGCAGTACTTC.

The rearrangement links TRBV7-2 to TRBJ1-2; 7 nucleotides agree with TRBD1. V lost 4 bases, J lost 2 bases, and 4 bases stayed unmatched. The CDR3 extends over 14 amino acids. Germline V lookup: CDR1 SGHTA, CDR2 FQGNSA. The CDR3 here is CASSSRQGNYGYTF. The CDR3 nucleotides are TGTGCCAGCAGCTCTCGACAGGGAAACTATGGCTACACCTTC.

This chain connects TRBV7-2 to TRBJ2-3; 13 nucleotides match TRBD2. Germline values: CDR1 SGHTA, CDR2 FQGNSA. With V trimmed by 5 bases and J by 6 bases, 8 bases remained unmatched. The CDR3 spans 16 residues. The CDR3: CASSLNGLAGADTQYF. The CDR3 DNA is TGTGCCAGCAGCCTCAATGGACTAGCGGGAGCGGATACGCAGTATTTT. Full variable domain (remainder filled in from reference TRBV7-2 and TRBJ2-3): GAGVSQSPSNKVTEKGKDVELRCDPISGHTALYWYRQSLGQGLEFLIYFQGNSAPDKSGLPSDRFSAERTGGSVSTLTIQRTQQEDSAVYLCASSLNGLAGADTQYFGPGTRLTVL.

The V and J genes are TRBV6-5 and TRBJ2-5; 11 bases are shared with TRBD1. The CDR3 covers 16 residues. CDR1 MNHEY and CDR2 SVGAGI come from the germline V gene. The ends lost 4 bases at V and 5 bases at J; junction bases unmatched: 9. CDR3 DNA: TGTGCCAGCAGTTTTGCCCGGACAGGGGGCGAGGAGACCCAGTACTTC. It codes for CASSFARTGGEETQYF.

The J gene is TRBJ2-1, the V gene TRBV7-2, with TRBD2 as a possible D gene (6 bases). Trimming pared 5 bases from V and 2 bases from J, leaving 10 bases between. The CDR3 spans 14 residues. Germline-derived CDR1 and CDR2 are SGHTA and FQGNSA. In DNA, the CDR3 is TGTGCCAGCAGCGTAGGAGGGCCCTACAATGAGCAGTTCTTC. Amino acid sequence: CASSVGGPYNEQFF.

The rearrangement links TRBV7-2 to TRBJ1-5, with D possibly matching TRBD1 (5 bases). Trimming removed 5 bases from V and 9 bases from J, with 17 bases in between. Germline lookup yields CDR1 SGHTA and CDR2 FQGNSA. The CDR3 is made up of 14 amino acids. CDR3 DNA sequence: TGTGCCAGCAGCCCCGGGACCGGGGGAAGGCCCCAGCATTTT. Amino acids: CASSPGTGGRPQHF.

The chain has TRBV5-1 and TRBJ1-1; a weak D match, TRBD1 (6 bases). The CDR3 sequence is 14 residues long. CDR1 SGHRS and CDR2 YFSETQ come from the germline V gene. The V end was cut by 3 bases, the J end by 0 bases, with 9 bases between. The CDR3 nucleotides are TGCGCCAGCAGCTCCGACAGGATGAACACTGAAGCTTTCTTT. It encodes CASSSDRMNTEAFF.

This chain joins TRBV28 and TRBJ1-5, with 10 bases lining up with TRBD1. CDR1 MDHEN and CDR2 SYDVKM come from the germline V gene. The V gene end was trimmed by 6 bases and the J gene end by 1 base; junction bases not matched to a gene: 6. This CDR3 region has 16 residues. The CDR3 DNA sequence: TGTGCCAGCAGACCCCGGGACAGGGGAAGCAATCAGCCCCAGCATTTT. Residues: CASRPRDRGSNQPQHF.